This T cell receptor beta chain was sequenced for a study of shared clonotypes between healthy human individuals. Study-wide findings and caveats: Relative to clonotypes present in all four donors, those not shared had lower generation probabilities. Generally, naive subsets (rather than memory subsets) showed larger estimated richness.

Trimming cost V 4 bases and J 2 bases; bases outside gene matches: 6. This CDR3 is 15 amino acids long. From germline, CDR1 is MNHEY and CDR2 SMNVEV (reference sequence). Notes on this clone: Its target is unknown.

The table came from immunoSEQ multiplex PCR; TCRdb's copy has only in-frame clones and leaves some out. This sample has about 1.1 million clones, with around 77% found just once. Donors were healthy HIV-negative adults without recent acute infections or vaccinations. The sequence was collected from a man younger than 30 in good health. Some clones in this sample may be carry-over from other donors' samples. The rearrangement links TRBV27 to TRBJ1-1; 8 bases map to TRBD1. Sequenced material: memory CD4+ T cells from PBMCs. Subset specified: CD45RA-negative fraction. The CDR3 loop reads CASSSHRGVNTEAFF. CDR3 sequence (DNA): TGTGCCAGCAGTTCCCACAGGGGGGTTAACACTGAAGCTTTCTTT.